This T cell receptor beta chain derives from a study of spatial heterogeneity in lung cancer. Time point specified: blood at routine non-recurrence follow-up after resection. No cell sorting; template was whole RNA from tumor, lung tissue or PBMC. The CDR3 is 16 amino acids. Germline CDR1 reads LGHNA; CDR2 reads YNFKEQ. The J segment lost 1 base and the V segment lost 0 bases, leaving 0 bases of the junction unmatched. MiXCR was run by TCRdb on the 5' RACE reads, yielding one entry per CDR3 protein. The sample contains 35,000 to 55,000 distinct CDR3 sequences, 20% to 25% of which appear only once. This sequence joins TRBV4-2 and TRBJ2-3, with 11 bases that match TRBD2. This sequence originates from a female donor with early-stage non-small cell lung cancer. Source: PBMCs, taken at follow-up. The CDR3 nucleotides read TGTGCCAGCAGCCAAGAGGGACTAGCGGGCACAGATACGCAGTATTTT. Protein: CASSQEGLAGTDTQYF.